The 4 T cell receptor beta chains below come from one sample, sequenced in a study of OX40 agonist ivuxolimab in advanced cancers. Here immunoSEQ multiplex PCR was the method, and the copy in TCRdb shows in-frame clones only, minus some. The sample shows 30,000 or so clones, 70% to 85% of them seen only once. The sequences come from CD4+ or CD8+ T cells sorted from blood, collected in a trial of the OX40 agonist ivuxolimab. These receptors all stem from an adult with an advanced solid tumor such as melanoma, head and neck, liver or kidney cancer.

This clone was seen a few times. The chain links TRBV6-6 to TRBJ1-5, with unresolved D. V was shortened by 5 bases and J by 6 bases, with 11 bases between the two germline ends. Per germline, CDR1 MNHNY and CDR2 SVGAGI (reference sequence). The CDR3 loop spans 13 amino acids. CDR3 nucleotide sequence: TGTGCCAGCAGTCTGGAGAGGAGTCAGCCCCAGCATTTT. Its protein product is CASSLERSQPQHF.

The DNA of the CDR3 is TGTGCCAGCACTCTCTCGGGGACAGAGTCCTACGAGCAGTACTTC. It specifies CASTLSGTESYEQYF. The chain links TRBV6-5 to TRBJ2-7; 7 bases align to TRBD1. In germline, CDR1 is MNHEY, CDR2 SVGAGI. Germline trimming cut 7 bases from V and 1 base from J; bases unmatched to any gene: 10. The CDR3 extends over 15 amino acids.

The chain links TRBV18 to TRBJ1-5; 9 bases line up with TRBD1. Germline CDR1 reads KGHSH; CDR2 reads LQKENI. The V segment lost 3 bases and the J segment 6 bases; nucleotides outside the gene matches: 3. The CDR3 is made up of 14 amino acids. CDR3 loop: CASSPGTGFQPQHF. Written as DNA, the CDR3 is TGTGCCAGCTCACCCGGGACAGGGTTTCAGCCCCAGCATTTT.

The chain couples TRBV5-6 to TRBJ1-1, with D perhaps TRBD1 (5 bases). Deletions cut 4 bases from V and 3 bases from J, with 19 bases between. The CDR3 has 16 residues. Germline CDR1 SGHDT, CDR2 YYEEEE. CDR3 coding DNA: TGTGCCAGCAGCCCACTCAAGTTGACAGCTTACACTGAAGCTTTCTTT. Translation: CASSPLKLTAYTEAFF.